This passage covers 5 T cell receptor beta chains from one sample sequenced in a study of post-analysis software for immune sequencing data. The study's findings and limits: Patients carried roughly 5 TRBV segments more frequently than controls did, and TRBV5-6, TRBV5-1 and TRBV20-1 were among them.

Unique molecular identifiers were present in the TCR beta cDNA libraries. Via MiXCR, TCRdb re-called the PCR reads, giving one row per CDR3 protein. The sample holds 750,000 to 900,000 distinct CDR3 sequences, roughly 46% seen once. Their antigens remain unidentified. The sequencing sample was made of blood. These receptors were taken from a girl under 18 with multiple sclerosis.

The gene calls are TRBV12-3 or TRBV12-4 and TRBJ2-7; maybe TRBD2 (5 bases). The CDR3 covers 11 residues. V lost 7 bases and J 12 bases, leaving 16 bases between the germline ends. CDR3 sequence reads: CASTFEEVRYF. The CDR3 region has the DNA TGTGCCAGCACCTTCGAGGAGGTGAGGTACTTC.

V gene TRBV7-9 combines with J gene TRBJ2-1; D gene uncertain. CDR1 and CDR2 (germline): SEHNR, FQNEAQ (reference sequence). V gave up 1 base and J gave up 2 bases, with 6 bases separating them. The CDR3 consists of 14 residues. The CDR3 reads CASSLGAAYNEQFF. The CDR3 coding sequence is TGTGCCAGCAGCTTAGGTGCGGCCTACAATGAGCAGTTCTTC.

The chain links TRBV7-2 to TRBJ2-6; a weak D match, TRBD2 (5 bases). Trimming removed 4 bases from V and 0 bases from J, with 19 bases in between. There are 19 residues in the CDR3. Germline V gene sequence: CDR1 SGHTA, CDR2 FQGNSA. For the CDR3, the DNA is TGTGCCAGCAGCTCCATAAGAGCGGCGGTCCTCTCTGGGGCCAACGTCCTGACTTTC. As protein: CASSSIRAAVLSGANVLTF.

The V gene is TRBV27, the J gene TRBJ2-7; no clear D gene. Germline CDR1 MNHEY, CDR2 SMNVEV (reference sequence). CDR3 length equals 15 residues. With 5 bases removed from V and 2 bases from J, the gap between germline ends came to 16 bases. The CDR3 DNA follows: TGTGCCAGCAGTCCCAGACTCAACCCGCCCTACGAGCAGTACTTC. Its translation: CASSPRLNPPYEQYF.

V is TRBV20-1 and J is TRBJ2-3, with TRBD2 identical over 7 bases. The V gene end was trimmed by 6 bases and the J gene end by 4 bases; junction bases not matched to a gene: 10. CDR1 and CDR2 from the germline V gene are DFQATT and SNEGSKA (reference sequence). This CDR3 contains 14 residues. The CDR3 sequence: CSARRRESSDTQYF. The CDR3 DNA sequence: TGCAGTGCCCGAAGGCGGGAGTCCTCAGATACGCAGTATTTT.